This T cell receptor (beta chain) emerged from a study of blood T cells in healthy people across ages. Only a few counts were recorded for this clonotype. Per germline, CDR1 MGHRA and CDR2 YSYEKL. The CDR3 loop spans 21 amino acids. V lost 1 base and J lost 4; bases outside the gene matches: 23. Alongside a J-beta primer mix, a sample-barcoded 5' primer served in a second PCR lasting roughly 7 to 12 cycles. TCRdb independently ran MiXCR on the 5' RACE reads; one entry per CDR3 protein. This sample has 1.5 million to 2 million distinct CDR3 sequences, with 35% to 50% found just once. The specimen was blood. The chain carries TRBV4-1 and TRBJ2-7; 9 nucleotides line up with TRBD2. The sequence came from a human donor in good health. CDR3 nucleotides: TGCGCCAGCAGCCAAGGAACGGTGGAGTTAGGCGGGGGGGCGATCTTATACGAGCAGTACTTC. Its translation: CASSQGTVELGGGAILYEQYF.